These 18 T cell receptor beta chains share one sample of origin, sequenced in a study of chemoradiotherapy in HPV16-positive cancers. TCRdb keeps only in-frame clones here, not all; method: immunoSEQ multiplex PCR. Here the sample spans about 730 clones, approximately 85% being singletons. The source was tumor tissue, collected from a patient who underwent chemoradiotherapy. All receptors derive from a human donor with HPV-associated anogenital cancer.

The genes are TRBV11-2 and TRBJ2-5; 8 bases agree with TRBD2. Germline V lookup: CDR1 SGHAT, CDR2 FQNNGV. The CDR3 extends over 14 amino acids. J was trimmed by 2 bases and V by 5 bases; bases with no gene match: 4. CDR3: CASSPIAGQETQYF. CDR3 DNA sequence: TGTGCCAGCAGCCCCATAGCGGGGCAAGAGACCCAGTACTTC. The variable domain in full, completed from reference TRBV11-2 and TRBJ2-5, reads EAGVAQSPRYKIIEKRQSVAFWCNPISGHATLYWYQQILGQGPKLLIQFQNNGVVDDSQLPKDRFSAERLKGVDSTLKIQPAKLEDSAVYLCASSPIAGQETQYFGPGTRLLVL.

This clone was detected once. This chain links TRBV19 with TRBJ1-5, with TRBD1 identical over 8 bases. Germline trimming cut 3 bases from V and 7 bases from J; bases unmatched to any gene: 14. There are 17 residues in the CDR3. Germline V lookup: CDR1 LNHDA, CDR2 SQIVND (reference sequence). The CDR3 loop is CASSIPAQGTGHQPQHF. The CDR3 DNA reads as TGTGCCAGTAGTATCCCCGCCCAAGGGACAGGTCACCAGCCCCAGCATTTT. Full variable domain (remainder filled in from reference TRBV19 and TRBJ1-5): DGGITQSPKYLFRKEGQNVTLSCEQNLNHDAMYWYRQDPGQGLRLIYYSQIVNDFQKGDIAEGYSVSREKKESFPLTVTSAQKNPTAFYLCASSIPAQGTGHQPQHFGDGTRLSIL.

This chain uses TRBV6-6 with TRBJ1-5, with 8 bases fitting TRBD1. This CDR3 is 15 amino acids long. From germline, CDR1 is MNHNY and CDR2 SVGAGI (reference sequence). V shed 2 bases and J 4 bases; nucleotides not matched to a gene: 4. CDR3 DNA: TGTGCCAGCAGTTACACAGGGGGACCAAATCAGCCCCAGCATTTT. It encodes CASSYTGGPNQPQHF.

This sequence joins TRBV6-1 and TRBJ2-5; a weak D match, TRBD1 (5 bases). The DNA end is more similar to TRBJ2-7, so the J call may be wrong. The CDR3 contains 14 residues. Germline V CDR1 and CDR2: MNHNS, SASEGT. The chain's CDR3 is CASSEGPGPREQYF. The CDR3 DNA reads TGTGCCAGCAGTGAAGGGCCAGGGCCCCGCGAGCAGTACTTC.

This chain joins TRBV25-1 and TRBJ1-2; TRBD1 matches at 7 bases. Germline lookup yields CDR1 MGHDK and CDR2 SYGVNS. The CDR3 has 13 residues. V gave up 7 bases and J gave up 4 bases; unmatched junction bases: 6. The chain's CDR3 is CASNPGTAYGYTF. CDR3 DNA sequence: TGTGCCAGCAACCCCGGGACAGCCTATGGCTACACCTTC.

The J gene is TRBJ1-5, the V gene TRBV7-2; no firm D call. Germline CDR1 is SGHTA and CDR2 is FQGNSA. The CDR3 is 17 residues long. V was trimmed by 7 bases and J by 2 bases, leaving 21 bases between them. CDR3 sequence (DNA): TGTGCCAGCACCTCAACCGCGGGAACCATCGGCAATCAGCCCCAGCATTTT. Translating gives CASTSTAGTIGNQPQHF.

V and J are TRBV11-3 and TRBJ2-1; perhaps TRBD1 as D (5 bases). CDR1 is SGHNT, CDR2 YENEEA, per germline. The CDR3 covers 15 residues. V dropped 3 bases and J dropped 4 bases, with 13 bases sitting between them. This CDR3 reads CASSLGRGPYNEQFF. CDR3 nucleotides: TGTGCCAGCAGCTTGGGTAGGGGTCCTTACAATGAGCAGTTCTTC.

J is TRBJ1-1 and V is TRBV4-3; the D gene is possibly TRBD1 (6 bases). The CDR3 is 15 amino acids. V was trimmed by 2 bases and J by 1 base, leaving 11 bases between them. Germline CDR1 is LGHNA and CDR2 is YSLEER. The CDR3 DNA is TGCGCCAGCAGCCAAATCGGGACACCGAACACTGAAGCTTTCTTT. Its protein is CASSQIGTPNTEAFF.

The gene calls are TRBV4-2 and TRBJ2-7; perhaps TRBD1 as D (6 bases). This CDR3 region has 15 residues. In germline, CDR1 is LGHNA, CDR2 YNFKEQ. V was cut by 1 base and J by 0 bases, with 10 bases left in between. The CDR3 region is CASSQGATGSYEQYF. The CDR3 DNA reads TGTGCCAGCAGCCAAGGCGCGACAGGCTCCTACGAGCAGTACTTC.

This clone occurred once. The chain combines TRBV7-9 with TRBJ1-1, with D uncertain. This CDR3 contains 11 residues. V dropped 4 bases and J dropped 7 bases, with 7 bases sitting between them. Per the germline V gene, CDR1 is SEHNR and CDR2 is FQNEAQ (reference sequence). The CDR3, as DNA: TGTGCCAGCAGCTCATCAGATGAAGCTTTCTTT. Encoded protein: CASSSSDEAFF.

The rearrangement joins TRBV6-1 to TRBJ2-7; possibly TRBD1 for D (5 bases). V was clipped by 1 base and J by 6 bases, with 13 bases between them. Per the germline V gene, CDR1 is MNHNS and CDR2 is SASEGT. This CDR3 has 14 residues. CDR3 sequence reads: CASSEGPGPREQYF. CDR3 in DNA: TGTGCCAGCAGTGAAGGGCCAGGGCCCCGCGAGCAGTACTTC.

The V gene is TRBV19, the J gene TRBJ2-7; perhaps TRBD2 as D (5 bases). Trimming pared 3 bases from V and 5 bases from J, leaving 17 bases between. CDR1 is LNHDA and CDR2 is SQIVND in the germline V gene (reference sequence). This CDR3 has 15 amino acids. CDR3 loop: CASSIPNRDPNEQYF. CDR3 nucleotide sequence: TGTGCCAGTAGTATCCCCAACCGGGATCCGAACGAGCAGTACTTC.

The chain recombines TRBV7-9 with TRBJ1-1; 9 bases are shared with TRBD1. Germline-derived CDR1 and CDR2 are SEHNR and FQNEAQ (reference sequence). J gave up 1 base and V 4 bases, and 7 bases lay outside the gene matches. CDR3 size: 16 residues. Here the CDR3 reads CASSYDEGQGNTEAFF. For the CDR3, the DNA is TGTGCCAGCAGCTACGACGAGGGACAGGGGAACACTGAAGCTTTCTTT.

The chain combines TRBV12-5 with TRBJ2-1, with D maybe TRBD2 (6 bases). Trimming pared 6 bases from V and 7 bases from J, leaving 16 bases between. The CDR3 extends over 14 amino acids. Per the germline V gene, CDR1 is LGHNT and CDR2 is FRNRAP. CDR3 bases: TGTGCTAGTGGGTCGGGACTCATACGGAATGAGCAGTTCTTC. Translated: CASGSGLIRNEQFF.

The V gene is TRBV30, the J gene TRBJ2-5; 8 bases line up with TRBD2. The CDR3 consists of 17 residues. V trimming: 1 base; J trimming: 0 bases; junction bases outside the gene matches: 10. CDR1 and CDR2 (germline): GTSNPN, SVGIG (reference sequence). CDR3 amino acids: CAWSGSSGGGYQETQYF. CDR3 coding DNA: TGTGCCTGGAGTGGATCCTCCGGGGGGGGGTACCAAGAGACCCAGTACTTC.

V and J are TRBV5-1 and TRBJ2-5; 8 bases fit TRBD2. Germline V lookup: CDR1 SGHRS, CDR2 YFSETQ. Trimming cost V 4 bases and J 1 base; bases outside gene matches: 9. The CDR3 length is 16 residues. CDR3 nucleotide sequence: TGCGCCAGCAGCCTTCAGAGCGGGAGCGGCCAAGAGACCCAGTACTTC. It specifies CASSLQSGSGQETQYF.

The chain carries TRBV6-6 and TRBJ2-6; tentatively, D is TRBD1 (6 bases). V was trimmed by 6 bases and J by 1 base, leaving 10 bases between them. The germline V gene encodes CDR1 MNHNY and CDR2 SVGAGI (reference sequence). CDR3 length equals 15 residues. The CDR3 reads CASRSTGSGANVLTF. The CDR3 coding sequence is TGTGCCAGCAGGTCGACAGGTTCTGGGGCCAACGTCCTGACTTTC.

This clone was observed once. V gene TRBV5-1 combines with J gene TRBJ1-6; D remains unclear. Trimming stripped 6 bases from V and 4 bases from J, with 14 bases between. This CDR3 is 15 amino acids long. Germline CDR1 SGHRS, CDR2 YFSETQ. CDR3 residues: CASTREDVYNSPLHF. The CDR3 coding sequence is TGCGCCAGCACCCGGGAGGATGTTTATAATTCACCCCTCCACTTT. Combining the CDR3 with reference TRBV5-1 and TRBJ1-6 gives the whole variable domain KAGVTQTPRYLIKTRGQQVTLSCSPISGHRSVSWYQQTPGQGLQFLFEYFSETQRNKGNFPGRFSGRQFSNSRSEMNVSTLELGDSALYLCASTREDVYNSPLHFGNGTRLTVT.